Below are 17 T cell receptor beta chains sequenced from a single sample in a study of T cells in women clearing cervical HPV infection. Clones were sequenced by immunoSEQ multiplex PCR, and TCRdb holds only the in-frame ones, with some missing. The table lists roughly 35,000 clones. The source material was blood buffy coat. All receptors derive from a woman aged 18-69 years with a cervical HPV16 infection that either progressed to CIN3+ or cleared (not recorded which).

Regarding this clone: The observed sequence ends 3 residues before the CDR3 terminus, with the missing tail filled in from the germline J gene. V usage is TRBV2 and J usage is TRBJ1-5; the match to TRBD1 covers 9 bases. V lost 4 bases and J lost 1; bases outside the gene matches: 5. Germline-derived CDR1 and CDR2 are SNHLY and FYNNEI. The CDR3 covers 16 residues. CDR3: CASSVTGGLSNQPQHF. CDR3 DNA (partial): TGTGCCAGCAGTGTTACAGGGGGCTTGAGCAATCAGCCC.

Remarks on this clone: The CDR3 end lies 3 residues beyond the end of the read and is filled in from the germline J gene. The rearrangement uses TRBV7-9 and TRBJ1-2; no reliable D call. The CDR3 consists of 15 residues. Germline loops: CDR1 SEHNR, CDR2 FQNEAQ (reference sequence). The part of the CDR3 DNA that was read is TGTGCCAGCAGCTCCCGCAGGACTCCCCTTCGCGGC. Protein: CASSSRRTPLRG. The full CDR3 protein reads CASSSRRTPLRGYTF.

For this clone: The sequence runs out 3 residues before the end of the CDR3; the remainder is reconstructed from the germline J gene. The chain employs TRBV7-2 and TRBJ2-1; D possibly corresponds to TRBD2 (5 bases). The germline V and J ends were trimmed by 4 bases and 9 bases, with 7 bases remaining between them. Germline lookup yields CDR1 SGHTA and CDR2 FQGNSA. There are 11 residues in the CDR3. The CDR3 bases that were read are TGTGCCAGCAGCTCACTAGTTGAG. Translated, it gives CASSSLVE. The CDR3 as a whole reads CASSSLVEQFF.

About this clone itself: Read sequence stops 3 residues before the CDR3 end, and the germline J gene provides the missing end. The chain joins TRBV7-9 to TRBJ1-6, with 10 bases matching TRBD1. Germline V gives CDR1 SEHNR, CDR2 FQNEAQ (reference sequence). The CDR3 contains 14 residues. The V and J ends lost 3 bases and 10 bases, in that order; junction bases with no gene match: 3. The CDR3 bases that were read are TGTGCCAGCAGCTTCGGACAGGGGGAATCACCC. Amino acids: CASSFGQGESP. The CDR3, in full, reads CASSFGQGESPLHF.

Comments on this clone: The DNA ends 3 residues before the CDR3 does, and the rest of the CDR3 is filled in from the germline J gene. The genes are TRBV7-2 and TRBJ2-4, with 7 bases matching TRBD2. CDR1 is SGHTA, CDR2 FQGNSA, per germline. The CDR3 has 14 amino acids. The CDR3 reads CASSLVRRDYGQYF. The part of the CDR3 DNA that was read is TGTGCCAGCAGCTTAGTTCGCAGGGACTATGGT.

Turning to this clone: The read halts 3 residues ahead of the CDR3 end, with the missing end drawn from the germline J gene. The chain joins TRBV20-1 to TRBJ2-5; D unclear. Germline assignment: CDR1 DFQATT and CDR2 SNEGSKA (reference sequence). There are 12 residues in the CDR3. The V and J ends lost 6 bases and 1 base respectively, with 9 bases between them. The CDR3 region is CSAQELQETQYF. The CDR3 bases that were read are TGCAGTGCCCAGGAACTCCAAGAGACC.

Note on this clone: Read data end 3 residues before the CDR3 end; the end is taken from the germline J gene. The chain recombines TRBV14 with TRBJ1-6, with D perhaps TRBD1 (6 bases). This CDR3 is built from 14 residues. The V gene lost 4 bases and the J gene lost 10 bases, with 14 bases spanning the gap. Germline V gene data show CDR1 as SGHDN and CDR2 as FVKESK. Incomplete CDR3 DNA: TGTGCCAGCAGCCCTGGGACATCTGGATCACCC. Translation: CASSPGTSGSP. The whole CDR3 reads CASSPGTSGSPLHF.

With regard to this clone: The read terminates 3 residues ahead of where the CDR3 ends, so the germline J gene completes it. The genes are TRBV5-1 and TRBJ2-6, with a possible D match to TRBD1 (6 bases). The germline gives CDR1 SGHRS, CDR2 YFSETQ. Between the trimmed V and J ends, which lost 0 bases and 0 bases, there was a span of 16 bases. The CDR3 sequence is 19 residues long. The part of the CDR3 DNA that was read is TGCGCCAGCAGCTTGGTAGGGGGAAAGTTAAGCTCTGGGGCCAACGTC. Translated: CASSLVGGKLSSGANV. The CDR3, in full, reads CASSLVGGKLSSGANVLTF.

Concerning this clone: The missing CDR3 end, 3 residues past where the read stops, is filled in from the germline J gene. The chain carries TRBV5-1 and TRBJ2-6, with 7 nucleotides matching TRBD1. Germline V CDR1 and CDR2: SGHRS, YFSETQ. V lost 5 bases and J lost 3; bases outside the gene matches: 8. CDR3 length: 16 amino acids. The CDR3 sequence: CASRQPTGDGANVLTF. CDR3 bases read: TGCGCCAGCAGGCAACCAACAGGGGATGGGGCCAACGTC.

As regards this clone: Sequencing ends 3 residues short of the CDR3 end; the germline J gene provides the rest. The V and J genes are TRBV5-4 and TRBJ2-7; 9 bases are shared with TRBD1. Germline loops: CDR1 SGHNT, CDR2 YYREEE (reference sequence). V was clipped by 0 bases and J by 6 bases; unmatched bases: 7. The CDR3 is 15 amino acids. The sequenced CDR3 bases are TGTGCCAGCAGCTTGGAAGGGGGACAGGGCCGCGAG. This gives the protein CASSLEGGQGRE. The CDR3, in full, reads CASSLEGGQGREQYF.

The CDR3 reads CASSLAGGGEKLFF. CDR3 DNA, as far as it was read: TGTGCCAGCAGCTTGGCTGGGGGCGGTGAAAAG. The chain uses TRBV5-6 and TRBJ2-2; D may be TRBD1 (6 bases). The read terminates 3 residues ahead of where the CDR3 ends, so the germline J gene completes it. The germline V gene has CDR1 SGHDT and CDR2 YYEEEE. This CDR3 has 14 residues.

Turning to this clone: The CDR3 is cut off 3 residues early in the read; its end comes from the germline J gene. V is TRBV5-1 and J is TRBJ2-7, with TRBD1 identical over 8 bases. The V segment lost 4 bases and the J segment 5 bases; nucleotides outside the gene matches: 14. The CDR3 runs 16 residues. CDR1 is SGHRS, CDR2 YFSETQ, per germline. The CDR3 DNA, read in part, is TGCGCCAGCAGCCCGATTTCCCAGGGGGCTAAGAACGAG. As protein: CASSPISQGAKNE. The whole CDR3 region reads CASSPISQGAKNEQYF.

A word on this clone: The sequence runs out 3 residues before the end of the CDR3; the remainder is reconstructed from the germline J gene. The chain links TRBV10-3 to TRBJ2-7, with 7 positions matching TRBD1. Germline CDR1 and CDR2: ENHRY and SYGVKD. The V and J ends lost 4 bases and 6 bases, in that order; junction bases with no gene match: 9. CDR3 length equals 14 residues. The CDR3 loop is CAISVTTGDGEQYF. The DNA read from the CDR3 is TGTGCCATCAGTGTTACTACAGGGGATGGCGAG.

Points on this clone: Read sequence stops 3 residues before the CDR3 end, and the germline J gene provides the missing end. The V call is TRBV2, the J call TRBJ2-1; 8 bases align to TRBD2. CDR3 length: 16 amino acids. CDR1 and CDR2 from the germline V gene are SNHLY and FYNNEI. Trimming cost V 7 bases and J 0 bases; bases outside gene matches: 8. CDR3 loop: CASIRSGGSSYNEQFF. The sequenced part of the CDR3 DNA is TGTGCCAGCATACGAAGCGGGGGAAGCTCCTACAATGAG.

Turning to this clone: The read comes to an end 3 residues before the CDR3 does, leaving the germline J gene to fill in the end. The rearrangement joins TRBV20-1 to TRBJ2-2; 8 bases are shared with TRBD1. V shed 6 bases and J 1 base; nucleotides not matched to a gene: 1. The CDR3 length is 13 residues. Germline V CDR1 and CDR2: DFQATT, SNEGSKA (reference sequence). The sequenced part of the CDR3 DNA is TGCAGTGCCGGGACAGGGAACACCGGGGAG. Amino acids: CSAGTGNTGE. Given in full, the CDR3 is CSAGTGNTGELFF.

Regarding this clone: Read sequence stops 3 residues before the CDR3 end, and the germline J gene provides the missing end. V gene TRBV5-8 combines with J gene TRBJ1-2, with 8 bases that match TRBD1. The CDR3 covers 13 residues. Germline CDR1 is SGHTS and CDR2 is YDEGEE. This chain's CDR3 is CASSPTGVFGYTF. The sequenced part of the CDR3 DNA is TGTGCCAGCAGCCCGACAGGGGTTTTCGGC.

For this clone: The read stops 3 residues short of the end of the CDR3; the missing end is completed from the germline J gene. The rearrangement joins TRBV5-1 to TRBJ2-5; 11 bases are shared with TRBD1. The V gene end was trimmed by 4 bases and the J gene end by 2 bases; junction bases not matched to a gene: 4. The germline V gene has CDR1 SGHRS and CDR2 YFSETQ. The CDR3 spans 15 residues. CDR3 sequence: CASSTGTGGQETQYF. CDR3 DNA (partial): TGCGCCAGCAGCACCGGGACAGGGGGGCAAGAGACC.